A selection of T cell receptor beta chains follows, all from one sample in a study of vaccination effects on CD4 cells after COVID-19. No antigen has been assigned to these receptors. The data were produced by immunoSEQ multiplex PCR, yet TCRdb's version contains in-frame clones alone and is incomplete. This sample yields more than 11,000 clones, of which over 60% are seen a single time; approximately 10% belongs to the top ten. The material was CD4+ T cells from PBMCs cultured with SARS-CoV-2 spike peptides, obtained after COVID-19 vaccination. The receptors derive from a human donor who received a COVID-19 vaccine. Both conserved end residues are part of each CDR3. The D gene is left open where the match is weak. Some rows have no size entry. The others give once, few or many, or a class for an expanded clone.

j_call | d_call | cdr3_length | clone_size | v_call | cdr3_nt | cdr3_aa
TRBJ1-6 | - | 13 | - | TRBV5-1 | TGCGCCAGCAGCTTGGCGGACAGACTCTCCCTCCACTTT | CASSLADRLSLHF
TRBJ1-1 | - | 17 | - | TRBV10-3 | TGTGCCATCAGTAAGACAGGAAGCCTGGGGATGAACACTGAAGCTTTCTTT | CAISKTGSLGMNTEAFF
TRBJ1-4 | - | 13 | - | TRBV30 | TGTGCCTGGAGTGTTTGGACGGGTGAAAAACTGTTTTTT | CAWSVWTGEKLFF
TRBJ1-2 | - | 12 | - | TRBV6-1 | TGTGCCAGCAGTTCAGGGAACTATGGCTACACCTTC | CASSSGNYGYTF
TRBJ2-5 | - | 15 | - | TRBV5-6 | TGTGCCAGCAGCCCAAGTAGAGGTAGCCAAGAGACCCAGTACTTC | CASSPSRGSQETQYF
TRBJ1-5 | - | 15 | - | TRBV19 | TGTGCCAGTAGTCTCTCTAACAGGGTCAATCAGCCCCAGCATTTT | CASSLSNRVNQPQHF
TRBJ1-1 | - | 13 | - | TRBV30 | TGTGCCTGGAGCGAGGGGGTGAACACTGAAGCTTTCTTT | CAWSEGVNTEAFF
TRBJ2-3 | TRBD2 | 15 | - | TRBV2 | TGTGCCAGCAGTGGGACGGGCGGGAGTTGGGATACGCAGTATTTT | CASSGTGGSWDTQYF
TRBJ1-4 | - | 15 | - | TRBV7-2 | TGTGCCAGCAGCTTCGGCGGCGCAACTAATGAAAAACTGTTTTTT | CASSFGGATNEKLFF
TRBJ2-6 | - | 16 | - | TRBV7-9 | TGTGCTTGGCCCTCTGGCCCCCTTACTGGGGCCAACGTCCTGACTTTC | CAWPSGPLTGANVLTF
TRBJ1-4 | - | 12 | medium-sized | TRBV12-3/TRBV12-4 | TGTGCCAGCAGTTTGAGTGGTGAAAAACTGTTTTTT | CASSLSGEKLFF
TRBJ1-1 | - | 12 | once | TRBV6-2/TRBV6-3 | TGTGCCAGCAGTGGGGCCCCTGGGGAAGCTTTCTTT | CASSGAPGEAFF
TRBJ1-6 | - | 14 | - | TRBV27 | TGTGCCAGCAGTTTCCAACAGGATAATTCACCCCTCCACTTT | CASSFQQDNSPLHF
TRBJ2-7 | - | 16 | - | TRBV7-9 | TGTGCCAGCAGCTTAGTTGGCGGGCCCTCCTCCTACGAGCAGTACTTC | CASSLVGGPSSYEQYF
TRBJ2-1 | TRBD2 | 18 | - | TRBV7-2 | TGTGCCAGCAGCTTATTGGGACTAGCGGGAGGTCGCTACAATGAGCAGTTCTTC | CASSLLGLAGGRYNEQFF
TRBJ2-2 | - | 14 | - | TRBV2 | TGTGCCAGCAGGGTGGAGAGGGACACCGGGGAGCTGTTTTTT | CASRVERDTGELFF
TRBJ1-1 | - | 13 | - | TRBV5-1 | TGCGCCAGCAGCGCCCGGAGGGACACTGAAGCTTTCTTT | CASSARRDTEAFF
TRBJ2-1 | TRBD2 | 14 | - | TRBV12-5 | TGTGCTAGTGCCCTAAGCGGGGGGATTGATGAGCAGTTCTTC | CASALSGGIDEQFF
TRBJ1-1 | - | 13 | - | TRBV11-2 | TGTGCCAGCAGCTTAGAGAGTGCTTCGCGGGCTTTCTTT | CASSLESASRAFF
TRBJ1-1 | - | 17 | - | TRBV10-2 | TGCGCCAGCAGCCTTAGAGGGGGAGGCTATATGAACACTGAAGCTTTCTTT | CASSLRGGGYMNTEAFF
TRBJ2-2 | TRBD1 | 16 | - | TRBV24-1 | TGTGCCACCAGTGATTCCGGGACAGGGTCCACCGGGGAGCTGTTTTTT | CATSDSGTGSTGELFF
TRBJ1-2 | TRBD1 | 16 | - | TRBV18 | TGTGCCAGCTCACCACCGTCCCAGGGGGGAAACTATGGCTACACCTTC | CASSPPSQGGNYGYTF
TRBJ2-7 | TRBD2 | 14 | - | TRBV28 | TGTGCCAGCAGTTTGAGCGGGAGGATTTACGAGCAGTACTTC | CASSLSGRIYEQYF
TRBJ1-3 | - | 15 | - | TRBV6-2/TRBV6-3 | TGTGCCAGCAGTTATCCAGGCCACTCTGGAAACACCATATATTTT | CASSYPGHSGNTIYF
TRBJ2-1 | TRBD2 | 15 | - | TRBV18 | TGTGCCAGCTCGCCCGGGACTACCTCCTACAATGAGCAGTTCTTC | CASSPGTTSYNEQFF
TRBJ2-3 | - | 15 | - | TRBV5-6 | TGTGCCAGCAGCTTTAGAGGGGCTGGGACAGATACGCAGTATTTT | CASSFRGAGTDTQYF
TRBJ1-2 | - | 14 | - | TRBV6-1 | TGTGCCAGCAGTGAAGCTAACCGATACTATGGCTACACCTTC | CASSEANRYYGYTF
TRBJ2-7 | TRBD2 | 14 | - | TRBV28 | TGTGCCAGCAGTTGGGGACTAGCGGGAGCCGAGCAGTACTTC | CASSWGLAGAEQYF
TRBJ2-1 | TRBD2 | 15 | - | TRBV6-1 | TGTGCCAGCAGTGTAGCACTAGCGGCTTACAATGAGCAGTTCTTC | CASSVALAAYNEQFF
TRBJ2-1 | TRBD2 | 15 | - | TRBV9 | TGTGCCAGCAGCGTAGCGGGGGGAGTCTACAATGAGCAGTTCTTC | CASSVAGGVYNEQFF
TRBJ1-2 | - | 15 | - | TRBV2 | TGTGCCAGCAGTGTGAGGTCGGGCCTTAACTATGGCTACACCTTC | CASSVRSGLNYGYTF